This T cell receptor beta chain appears in the sequencing data of a study of T cells in Graves' hyperthyroidism and ophthalmopathy (dated by TCRdb to about 2019). Turning to the overall study: Peripheral blood samples were taken at the time of initial diagnosis, prior to any treatment. TCR V-J signatures able to tell the groups apart were searched for in a discovery cohort of 90 to 100 patients, of whom around 43 had Graves' ophthalmopathy and 57 had stable Graves' hyperthyroidism. Prospective prediction of ophthalmopathy was tested in an independent validation cohort of under 20 hyperthyroidism patients and 17 patients who later progressed to ophthalmopathy. For training and testing, the approximately 97 patients in the discovery cohort were randomly divided in a 7:3 ratio. The study also compared thyroid tissue and blood T-cell repertoires from more than five Graves' hyperthyroidism patients. After sampling, hyperthyroidism patients received methimazole starting at 30 mg daily, and ophthalmopathy patients received high-dose intravenous methylprednisolone. The paper reports TCR Vbeta CDR3 sequencing of approximately 140 peripheral blood samples: 40 or so ophthalmopathy, about 75 hyperthyroidism and roughly 17 progressor patients. Overall study outcomes, separate from this receptor: Ophthalmopathy was separated from stable hyperthyroidism by a 13 V-J signature model, with approximately 89% sensitivity and roughly 81% specificity obtained in cross-validation and 80%/75% obtained in testing. Blood samples also contained most of the expanded thyroid clonotypes (frequency above 0.001), which suggests that blood repertoires may reflect thyroid immune responses. In validation, progression to ophthalmopathy was predicted by the model with around 70% sensitivity and 72% to 85% specificity, a median of approximately 6.5 months before onset. Sample size was not statistically predetermined, and investigators were not blinded to group allocation.

This clonotype occurred many times. The antigen it recognizes is unknown. Base qualities were left out, and no much larger clone turns up one base away. The TCR beta CDR3 regions were amplified from RNA transcripts. The first round of RT-PCR for the TCR CDR3 was performed with the HTBI primer set and the Qiagen OneStep RT-PCR kit. Libraries were constructed in a second round of multiplex PCR, after which size selection and purification were performed. Paired-end sequencing of the libraries was performed with 100 bp reads on an Illumina HiSeq2000. The study's processing was this. SOAPnuke was used to process the raw data, throwing out any read that contained adapters or uncalled bases, had a mean Phred below 15, or lacked an exact constant-primer or identifier match. High-quality paired reads were merged using COPE v1.2.5, and each unique nucleotide sequence was defined as a clonotype. MiTCR v1.1 was used to align clonotypes to the IMGT TRBV, TRBD and TRBJ reference segments. The analysis included only V-J combinations with a frequency above 0.0001, which together covered 99% to 99.2% of the repertoires. The TCS score was defined as F50 (clonal expansion) divided by E x V (chaos), with BLOSUM62-based TCRdist calculated between CDR3 peptides within each V-J. Welch's t-statistics and random forest reduced 514 V-J features to about 12, which were used in a naive Bayes classifier (R e1071). TCRdb handled the public reads itself, with Q25 trimming in fastp and clone calling in MiXCR, and kept productive beta chains. CDR3 protein duplicates are merged, each entry listing the most common genes and DNA. TCRdb, rather than the study authors, made the V and J calls. In all, the sample holds fewer than 450,000 distinct CDR3 sequences, and about 18% of those were seen once. About a third of the sample lies in the top ten.

The hyperthyroidism patients were between 18 and 65 years old and newly diagnosed, with a disease duration of less than 2 months. Patients with uncontrolled infections, other autoimmune diseases, pregnancy or lactation were excluded. Diagnoses were based on clinical symptoms, serum thyroxine and TRAb, thyroid ultrasound and orbital computed tomography. For progressor patients, blood was drawn at the first diagnosis of hyperthyroidism, before any ophthalmopathy symptoms had appeared. Ficoll-Paque density gradient centrifugation was used to isolate PBMCs from 8 to 10 ml of fresh peripheral blood. Progressor patients were first diagnosed with Graves' hyperthyroidism and then developed ophthalmopathy during follow-up. Total RNA was extracted using Trizol reagent, and RNA quality was assessed on an Agilent 2100 Bioanalyzer. The germline V gene supplies CDR1 KGHDR and CDR2 SFDVKD. From cysteine to phenylalanine, the CDR3 is 17 amino acids long. Just CDR3 DNA is preserved here, 51 bases in frame from base 1. V has 8 bases trimmed and J has 4 bases trimmed; junction bases matching no gene number 13.

The sequence derives from a woman aged 25 to 39 with Graves' hyperthyroidism that later progressed to Graves' ophthalmopathy. The receptor chain draws on TRBV24-1 and TRBJ2-5; 12 of the junction bases match TRBD1. Sequences were obtained from blood. The bases are TGTGCCACCATGGCCGGGACAGGGGGCTTTGGGGTAGAGACCCAGTACTTC. Protein translation: CATMAGTGGFGVETQYF.